This T cell receptor (beta chain) originates from a study of cytomegalovirus exposure and HLA in healthy donors (dated by TCRdb to between 2016 and 2019). Background on the whole study: According to a later analysis, the roughly 120 validation repertoires were produced on the same platform as the approximately 610 repertoires of the first cohort. The study aimed to test whether signatures of past pathogen exposure could be identified by cataloging public T cell receptors. Besides the first cohort of 500 to 700 subjects, a separate validation cohort made up of 120 different subjects was used. To predict cytomegalovirus infection status, the study combined high-throughput TCR immunosequencing, statistical association of individual TCRs with disease status, and machine learning. Beyond this particular receptor, the publication reports: While some public TCRs were present in many individuals, most TCR sequences turned up only very rarely across donors. A few of the identified cytomegalovirus-associated TCR beta chains were confirmed in vitro to be specific for cytomegalovirus antigens. All 120 or so repertoires were used to score co-occurrence in the validation cohort in a later analysis, because that analysis had no HLA typing for the cohort. The classifier was reported to diagnose cytomegalovirus status with high specificity and sensitivity in both the original and validation cohorts. Subsequent analysis determined that TCRs grouped into clusters in the first cohort also showed a tendency toward co-occurrence across the roughly 120 validation repertoires, and roughly 95% of cluster scores exceeded 0. In the study, roughly 160 TCR beta chains were listed as associated with cytomegalovirus. According to the authors, the approach could potentially be generalized to other disease states and immunological phenotypes.

Receptors were amplified or captured by the immunoSEQ multiplex PCR assay. Under the source paper's analysis protocol: To diagnose cytomegalovirus status from the catalog of TCR beta chain sequences, a statistical classification framework was built. The table was pulled from immuneACCESS by TCRdb, which kept in-frame rearrangements only. Such tables lose some clones; where checked, under half of the loss comes from unresolved V genes, and the rest has no known cause. For V, J and clone size, that table is used; D and trimming come from the DNA. The sample contains tens of thousands of clones, around 82% of them found a single time. Together, the top ten hold 9% to 14% of the sample. Separate from the roughly 700-subject first cohort, the validation cohort of over 90 subjects was the group to which the donors belonged. The CDR3 starts with the cysteine, ends with the phenylalanine, and has 16 residues. Only the CDR3 region is kept as DNA, spanning 48 bases read in frame from base 1. CDR1 and CDR2 (SGHNT, YYREEE) derive from the germline V gene (reference sequence). V trim: 0 bases; J trim: 1 base; unmatched bases: 5.

With respect to this clone: Its antigen target is currently unknown. No quality values exist for individual bases; no much larger clone is one base distant.

This TCR was recovered from a woman aged 18-29 years in good health and CMV-seropositive. The sequence joins TRBV5-4 to TRBJ2-5, with 8 bases in between that match TRBD2. Sequencing was done on a sample of PBMCs. The CDR3 reads as follows: CASSLAPSGGQETQYF. The DNA is TGTGCCAGCAGCTTGGCGCCCAGCGGGGGCCAAGAGACCCAGTACTTC.